A selection of T cell receptor beta chains follows, all from one sample in a study of T cell responses to AZD1222 COVID-19 vaccine. TCRdb keeps only in-frame clones here, not all; method: immunoSEQ multiplex PCR. The table lists about 260,000 clones, more than 80% of them singletons. Sequenced here: peripheral blood, sampled on day 0 of AZD1222 vaccination. These receptors were collected from an adult in good health. CDR3s include the opening cysteine and the closing phenylalanine or tryptophan. D genes are given only for firm matches. Clone size is stated in some rows and not others, as once, few, many or a class when expanded.

cdr3_nt,cdr3_aa,j_call,clone_size,d_call,v_call
TGTGCCAGCAGCTTAGGACGCTTGAACTATGGCTACACCTTC,CASSLGRLNYGYTF,TRBJ1-2,.,.,TRBV11-1
TGTGCCAGTAGTTTGACTAGCGGGAGAGGAGATACGCAGTATTTT,CASSLTSGRGDTQYF,TRBJ2-3,.,TRBD2,TRBV19
TGTGCCAGCATCCGGGACTTTAACTCACCCCTCCACTTT,CASIRDFNSPLHF,TRBJ1-6,.,.,TRBV28
TGCGCCAGCAGCTTGGGGGGGGCCGAGGAGACCCAGTACTTC,CASSLGGAEETQYF,TRBJ2-5,.,.,TRBV5-1
TGTGCCAGCCGGAGGCTTATACAAGAGACCCAGTACTTC,CASRRLIQETQYF,TRBJ2-5,.,.,TRBV11-2
TGTGCCAGCAGCTTAGGCTTCAGGGCCAGTCTCTATGGCTACACCTTC,CASSLGFRASLYGYTF,TRBJ1-2,.,.,TRBV7-2
TGTGCCAGCAGCTTAGAGTCCCGGGGGGCGGGCGGCTACACCTTC,CASSLESRGAGGYTF,TRBJ1-2,.,.,TRBV7-2
TGTGCCAGCAGCTCCCGGACGGGGTTGAACACTGAAGCTTTCTTT,CASSSRTGLNTEAFF,TRBJ1-1,.,.,TRBV5-6
TGTGCCAGCAGCTTTTACACTACACCCGGGGAGCTGTTTTTT,CASSFYTTPGELFF,TRBJ2-2,.,.,TRBV5-6
TGCGCCAGCAGCCAAGAACGGACGCGCTCCTATAATTCACCCCTCCACTTT,CASSQERTRSYNSPLHF,TRBJ1-6,.,.,TRBV4-1
TGTGCCATCAGAGCTACCGGGACAGGGGAATTGACTTTCTTT,CAIRATGTGELTFF,TRBJ1-1,.,TRBD1,TRBV10-3
TGTGCCAGCAGCTTAGGGCAGCCTTCACCCCTCCACTTT,CASSLGQPSPLHF,TRBJ1-6,.,.,TRBV7-3
TGCAGCGTTCGTTCGGGCGAACATAGCAATCAGCCCCAGCATTTT,CSVRSGEHSNQPQHF,TRBJ1-5,.,.,TRBV29-1
TGTGCCAGCAGCTTAGATAGCGGGGGACACAATGAGCAGTTCTTC,CASSLDSGGHNEQFF,TRBJ2-1,.,TRBD2,TRBV11-2
TGTGCCACCAGTGATCCCAGGGCCTTCACAGATACGCAGTATTTT,CATSDPRAFTDTQYF,TRBJ2-3,once,.,TRBV24-1
TGTGCCAGCGTAACTCCCAGGGTTAACACTGAAGCTTTCTTT,CASVTPRVNTEAFF,TRBJ1-1,.,.,TRBV28
TGCGCCAGCAGCCAGTACGGGTGGCAGGTCAGCAAAGCTTTCTTT,CASSQYGWQVSKAFF,TRBJ1-1,few,.,TRBV4-3
TGCGCCAGCAGCCAAAGTTTAACAGGGTTCACCGGGGAGCTGTTTTTT,CASSQSLTGFTGELFF,TRBJ2-2,.,.,TRBV4-1
TGTGCCAGCAGTTTCCATTACAGGGGAAGTTTTGATGAGCAGTTCTTC,CASSFHYRGSFDEQFF,TRBJ2-1,.,TRBD1,TRBV28
TGCGCCAGCAGCCAAGATCTGGGGCAGGGGGTCATCAGTGAGCAGTTCTTC,CASSQDLGQGVISEQFF,TRBJ2-1,once,TRBD1,TRBV4-3
TGTGCCAGCAGTCCAGCCGTTACCTACGAGCAGTACTTC,CASSPAVTYEQYF,TRBJ2-7,.,.,TRBV6-5
TGTGCCAGCAGTCTCATTGCGGGGGGAACCTACGAGCAGTACTTC,CASSLIAGGTYEQYF,TRBJ2-7,.,TRBD2,TRBV6-5
TGTGCCAGCAGTCAGGGGACCCTGGGCACCGGGGAGCTGTTTTTT,CASSQGTLGTGELFF,TRBJ2-2,few,.,TRBV2
TGTGCCATCAGCGATGGGAGGGAGTCTGGCTACACCTTC,CAISDGRESGYTF,TRBJ1-2,.,.,TRBV10-3